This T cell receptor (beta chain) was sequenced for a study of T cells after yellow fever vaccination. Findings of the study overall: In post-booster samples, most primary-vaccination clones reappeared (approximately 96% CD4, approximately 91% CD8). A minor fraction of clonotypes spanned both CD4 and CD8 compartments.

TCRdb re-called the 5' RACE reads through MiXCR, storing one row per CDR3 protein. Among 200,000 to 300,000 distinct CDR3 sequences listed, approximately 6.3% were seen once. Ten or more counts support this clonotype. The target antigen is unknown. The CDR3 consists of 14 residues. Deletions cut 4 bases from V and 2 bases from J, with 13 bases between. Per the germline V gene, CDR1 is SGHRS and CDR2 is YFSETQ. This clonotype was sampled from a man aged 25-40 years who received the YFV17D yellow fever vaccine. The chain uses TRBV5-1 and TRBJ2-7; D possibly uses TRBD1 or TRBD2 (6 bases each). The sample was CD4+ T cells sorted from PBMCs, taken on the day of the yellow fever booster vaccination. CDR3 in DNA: TGCGCCAGCAGCGGGGGCGGGACCACCTACGAGCAGTACTTC. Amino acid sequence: CASSGGGTTYEQYF.